This T cell receptor (beta chain) was sequenced during a study of cytomegalovirus exposure and HLA in healthy donors. Study outcomes and limitations: In vitro confirmation showed a few CMV-associated chains to be CMV antigen specific.

As concerns this clone: What it binds is not known.

In the PCR, 60 Vbeta and 13 Jbeta primers were used. TCRdb's table, derived via immunoSEQ multiplex PCR, lists solely in-frame clones and lacks some. The table shows 100,000 to 150,000 clones, with roughly 77% occurring only once. This CDR3 contains 15 residues. V was clipped by 4 bases and J by 4 bases; unmatched bases: 8. Germline assignment: CDR1 SEHNR and CDR2 FQNEAQ (reference sequence). Sequenced input: PBMCs. The chain uses TRBV7-9 and TRBJ2-7; 9 positions agree with TRBD1. This TCR came from a man between 18 and 35 years old in good health and CMV-seronegative. In nucleotides, the CDR3 is TGTGCCAGCAGCTCCTCCGGGACAGGGCTATACGAGCAGTACTTC. Its protein is CASSSSGTGLYEQYF.